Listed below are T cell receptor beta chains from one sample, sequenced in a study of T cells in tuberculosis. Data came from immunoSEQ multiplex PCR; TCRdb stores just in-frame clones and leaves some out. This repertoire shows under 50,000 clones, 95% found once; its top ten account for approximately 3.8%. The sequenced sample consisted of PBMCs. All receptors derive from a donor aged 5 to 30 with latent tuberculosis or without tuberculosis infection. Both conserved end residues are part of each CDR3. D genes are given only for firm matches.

CDR3: CASRRAGGLRNEQFF
V: TRBV13
D: TRBD2

CDR3: CASSQMTSGTDTQYF
V: TRBV4-3
D: TRBD2

CDR3: CASSLELAWGEEETQYF
V: TRBV5-1
D: -

CDR3: CASSFSAASTDTQYF
V: TRBV27
D: -

CDR3: CASSVGMEREAFF
V: TRBV9
D: -

CDR3: CASSLIFGTGSEQYF
V: TRBV5-1
D: TRBD1

CDR3: CASSLDSGTGNYNSPLHF
V: TRBV5-1
D: TRBD1

CDR3: CASSSRPPGGYEQYF
V: TRBV7-2
D: TRBD2

CDR3: CASSGRGGDSNQPQHF
V: TRBV25-1
D: -

CDR3: CASSSRTGGEQYF
V: TRBV19
D: TRBD1

CDR3: CAWSGGTTYEQYF
V: TRBV30
D: TRBD2

CDR3: CSDRDRGYEQFF
V: TRBV29-1
D: TRBD1

CDR3: CASSLGQGSYEQYF
V: TRBV28
D: TRBD1

CDR3: CASSVYTGGAKGTEAFF
V: TRBV25-1
D: TRBD1

CDR3: CASSRDRGYEKLFF
V: TRBV6-5
D: TRBD1

CDR3: CASSEVAASSIYGYTF
V: TRBV25-1
D: -

CDR3: CASSVGPGDNEKLFF
V: TRBV9
D: -

CDR3: CASSLGGVQETQYF
V: TRBV5-1
D: -

CDR3: CASSLGGRTDTQYF
V: TRBV5-6
D: -

CDR3: CASSQGGQSSFYEQYF
V: TRBV9
D: -

CDR3: CASSFLIALTGIGQPQHF
V: TRBV28
D: TRBD1

CDR3: CASSNPGQGSSYEQYF
V: TRBV19
D: TRBD1

CDR3: CASSFAGQGENIQYF
V: TRBV11-3
D: TRBD1

CDR3: CASSPGQPQETQYF
V: TRBV18
D: TRBD1

CDR3: CASWTGFSGNTIYF
V: TRBV19
D: TRBD1

CDR3: CASSTQAGFSEQYF
V: TRBV27
D: TRBD2

CDR3: CASSPSGDTGELFF
V: TRBV5-1
D: -

CDR3: CASSAKTGGLRTGELFF
V: TRBV9
D: TRBD1

CDR3: CASSSRVFGQGLNYTF
V: TRBV27
D: TRBD1

CDR3: CASSTEDRAHEQYF
V: TRBV19
D: TRBD1

CDR3: CAWSVQVNEKLFF
V: TRBV30
D: -

CDR3: CASSIEATVRSGANVLTF
V: TRBV19
D: -